A single T cell receptor (beta chain) is shown here with its context. Its cognate antigen is unknown. PCR used 60 Vbeta primers and 13 Jbeta primers. Sequencing was performed with immunoSEQ multiplex PCR; in TCRdb, only in-frame clones are kept and a portion is missing. The data show about 210,000 clones, with about four fifths seen just once and 9.5% to 13% held by the top ten. The CDR3 has 14 amino acids. Trimming stripped 11 bases from V and 0 bases from J, with 13 bases between. Germline CDR1 and CDR2: MNHNY and SVGAGI (reference sequence). The donors, nominally healthy at sampling, likely had unrecorded immune exposures. The sample comes from a study of cytomegalovirus exposure and HLA in healthy donors. Study-wide points: In vitro assays verified that three CMV-associated chains recognized CMV antigens specifically. Later examination showed HLA-associated TCR beta chains had greater clonal expansion than equally common others.

The origin of this receptor is a woman in her fifties or sixties in good health and CMV-seropositive. The rearrangement links TRBV6-6 to TRBJ1-4, with D hard to call. The source material was PBMCs. CDR3 sequence (DNA): TGTGCCGGGTCCGACTTTGCAACTAATGAAAAACTGTTTTTT. Translated, it gives CAGSDFATNEKLFF.